This entry lists 27 T cell receptor beta chains sequenced from one sample in a study of identical twins. TCRdb independently ran MiXCR on the 5' RACE reads; one entry per CDR3 protein. This table holds hundreds of thousands of distinct CDR3 sequences, roughly 7.1% found once. These data are also associated with another study on yellow fever vaccine responses in identical twins.

The specimen was PBMCs. Receptor source: a woman aged 18 to 35 in good health.

The V call is TRBV6-1, the J call TRBJ2-7, with D perhaps matching TRBD1 (6 bases). The V and J ends lost 6 bases and 3 bases respectively, with 18 bases between them. The CDR3 is made up of 15 amino acids. Per the germline V gene, CDR1 is MNHNS and CDR2 is SASEGT. CDR3 sequence reads: CASRARTAVNYEQYV. The DNA of the CDR3 is TGTGCCAGCAGAGCTAGGACAGCAGTTAACTACGAGCAGTACGTC.

This rearrangement joins TRBV6-5 to TRBJ2-3; 8 bases line up with TRBD1. J was trimmed by 7 bases and V by 0 bases; bases with no gene match: 15. The CDR3 runs to 18 residues. Germline V gene lookup returns CDR1 MNHEY and CDR2 SVGAGI. The CDR3 loop reads CASSYSPPSGRGQNTQYF. CDR3 DNA sequence: TGTGCCAGCAGTTACTCTCCCCCCTCTGGCAGGGGGCAAAATACGCAGTATTTT.

This clonotype was seen only a few times. The V and J genes are TRBV13 and TRBJ2-2, with 16 bases aligning to TRBD2. With V trimmed by 4 bases and J by 6 bases, 11 bases remained unmatched. The CDR3 spans 19 residues. CDR1 is PRHDT, CDR2 FYEKMQ, per germline (reference sequence). In DNA, the CDR3 is TGTGCCAGCAGCTCAACCGAACAGGGACTAGCGGGAGGGCCCGGGGAGCTGTTTTTT. As protein: CASSSTEQGLAGGPGELFF.

This clonotype was seen ten or more times. The V and J genes are TRBV12-3 or TRBV12-4 and TRBJ1-1; 7 positions agree with TRBD1. The CDR3 covers 14 residues. The V gene end was trimmed by 6 bases and the J gene end by 3 bases; junction bases not matched to a gene: 7. CDR3 residues: CASRSGGADTEAFF. CDR3 coding DNA: TGTGCCAGCAGGTCAGGGGGAGCCGACACTGAAGCTTTCTTT.

The V call is TRBV10-3, the J call TRBJ1-2; D may be TRBD1 (5 bases). The length of the CDR3 is 14 residues. V was clipped by 2 bases and J by 5 bases, with 12 bases between them. Per the germline V gene, CDR1 is ENHRY and CDR2 is SYGVKD. CDR3: CAISEEEGIYGYTF. The CDR3 nucleotides are TGTGCCATCAGTGAGGAGGAGGGGATATATGGCTACACCTTC.

This clonotype occurred many times. V is TRBV12-3 or TRBV12-4 and J is TRBJ2-7, with 9 bases lining up with TRBD1. This CDR3 comprises 17 residues. The J segment lost 1 base and the V segment lost 2 bases, leaving 9 bases of the junction unmatched. CDR3 DNA: TGTGCCAGCAGTTTACGCGGGGGACAGGGTTTTTCCTACGAGCAGTACTTC. It specifies CASSLRGGQGFSYEQYF.

The J gene is TRBJ1-5, the V gene TRBV27, with 8 bases that match TRBD1. With V trimmed by 5 bases and J by 0 bases, 6 bases remained unmatched. The CDR3 is 16 amino acids. The germline gives CDR1 MNHEY, CDR2 SMNVEV (reference sequence). CDR3 in DNA: TGTGCCAGCAGTCCCGGCAGGGGGCCTAGCAATCAGCCCCAGCATTTT. Protein sequence: CASSPGRGPSNQPQHF.

This clonotype appeared many times. The chain employs TRBV11-3 and TRBJ2-2, with TRBD1 matching over 7 bases. The CDR3 sequence is 16 residues long. CDR1 and CDR2 from the germline V gene are SGHNT and YENEEA. V trimming: 2 bases; J trimming: 3 bases; junction bases outside the gene matches: 6. The CDR3 DNA reads TGTGCCAGCAGCTTAAAGACAGGGCGGGACACCGGGGAGCTGTTTTTT. Translation: CASSLKTGRDTGELFF.

This clonotype was observed many times. This chain connects TRBV6-5 to TRBJ2-7, with no clear D. This CDR3 has 13 amino acids. The V gene's germline CDR1 is MNHEY and CDR2 SVGAGI. The V gene lost 0 bases and the J gene lost 4 bases, with 7 bases spanning the gap. The CDR3 spells CASSYSFGYEQYF. For the CDR3, the DNA is TGTGCCAGCAGTTACTCGTTCGGTTACGAGCAGTACTTC.

This clonotype was seen more than once but under ten times. This chain uses TRBV5-1 with TRBJ1-4, with D perhaps matching TRBD1 (5 bases). CDR3 size: 15 residues. Germline V gene sequence: CDR1 SGHRS, CDR2 YFSETQ. V dropped 1 base and J dropped 14 bases, with 21 bases sitting between them. The CDR3 spells CASSLLASALGDLFF. CDR3 in DNA: TGCGCCAGCAGCTTGTTGGCCAGTGCTCTTGGGGACCTGTTTTTT.

This chain joins TRBV3-1 and TRBJ2-7; D perhaps matches TRBD1 (6 bases). This CDR3 is 14 amino acids long. Germline V gene data show CDR1 as LGHDT and CDR2 as YNNKEL (reference sequence). The V gene lost 1 base and the J gene lost 6 bases, with 13 bases spanning the gap. The CDR3 nucleotides read TGTGCCAGCAGCCAAGGGACAGACGTACGCGAGCAGTACTTC. This encodes CASSQGTDVREQYF.

This clonotype was seen a few times. The V call is TRBV6-1, the J call TRBJ2-7; TRBD2 matches at 7 bases. V shed 9 bases and J 4 bases; nucleotides not matched to a gene: 12. This CDR3 is 14 amino acids long. Germline lookup yields CDR1 MNHNS and CDR2 SASEGT. The CDR3 nucleotides are TGTGCCAGTTGGGAGGGGAGGCAGCGGTACGAGCAGTACTTC. Translation gives CASWEGRQRYEQYF.

This clonotype has a count of ten or more. This sequence joins TRBV3-1 and TRBJ2-1, with 8 bases identical to TRBD2. Per germline, CDR1 LGHDT and CDR2 YNNKEL (reference sequence). The CDR3 spans 15 residues. J lost 5 bases, V lost 4 bases, and 7 bases had no gene match. The CDR3 region has the DNA TGTGCCAGCAGCCCCCGACTAGCGAACAACAATGAGCAGTTCTTC. It encodes CASSPRLANNNEQFF.

This clonotype was picked up many times. V is TRBV12-3 or TRBV12-4 and J is TRBJ2-1, with 12 bases matching TRBD2. CDR3 length equals 17 residues. V was clipped by 1 base and J by 2 bases; unmatched bases: 3. CDR3 sequence reads: CASSLGLAGGTYNEQFF. CDR3 DNA sequence: TGTGCCAGCAGTTTAGGGCTAGCGGGAGGGACCTACAATGAGCAGTTCTTC.

This clonotype was found a few times. The gene calls are TRBV7-9 and TRBJ2-2; the D gene could be TRBD1 or TRBD2 (5 bases each). Germline V gene lookup returns CDR1 SEHNR and CDR2 FQNEAQ (reference sequence). Trimming shortened V by 11 bases and J by 6 bases, and 25 bases separated the two germline ends. This CDR3 contains 16 residues. DNA for the CDR3: TGTGCCGAAAATGAATACTGGGGACCCAGAGCCGGGGAGCTGTTTTTT. This sequence encodes CAENEYWGPRAGELFF.

This clonotype was detected many times. The V and J genes are TRBV29-1 and TRBJ2-1; 9 nucleotides line up with TRBD2. V trimming: 4 bases; J trimming: 10 bases; junction bases outside the gene matches: 17. This CDR3 region has 16 residues. CDR1 and CDR2 from the germline V gene are SQVTM and ANQGSEA. For the CDR3, the DNA is TGCAGCGTTGCAACCTCCGGGACTAGCCCCTTGTCGGAGCAGTTCTTC. It is translated as CSVATSGTSPLSEQFF.

This clonotype has just a few counts. The J gene is TRBJ2-1, the V gene TRBV20-1, with unresolved D. In germline, CDR1 is DFQATT, CDR2 SNEGSKA (reference sequence). Trimming cost V 6 bases and J 6 bases, with 15 bases left between them. The CDR3 consists of 13 residues. The CDR3 protein is CSAHIIQVNEQFF. CDR3 nucleotide sequence: TGCAGTGCCCATATTATCCAGGTCAATGAGCAGTTCTTC.

The table lists this clonotype with a few counts. J is TRBJ2-1 and V is TRBV7-2, with 7 bases fitting TRBD1. V lost 5 bases, J lost 8 bases, and 12 bases stayed unmatched. Germline-derived CDR1 and CDR2 are SGHTA and FQGNSA. The CDR3 covers 15 residues. DNA for the CDR3: TGTGCCAGCAGCCCCACGACAGGGATGAGGGATGAGCAGTTCTTC. The encoded protein is CASSPTTGMRDEQFF.

This clonotype was recorded at least ten times. The V call is TRBV7-9, the J call TRBJ2-1; TRBD2 agrees at 7 bases. Per germline, CDR1 SEHNR and CDR2 FQNEAQ (reference sequence). The CDR3 length is 17 residues. Unmatched junction bases numbered 9, after V lost 1 base and J lost 3 bases. The CDR3 region is CASSLDGSGRRYNEQFF. Here the CDR3 DNA reads TGTGCCAGCAGCTTAGATGGTAGCGGGCGCCGCTACAATGAGCAGTTCTTC.

This clonotype showed up many times. V gene TRBV11-1 combines with J gene TRBJ2-7; a weak D match, TRBD1 (6 bases). The CDR3 covers 14 residues. Germline CDR1 and CDR2: SGHAT and FQDESV (reference sequence). Trimming left V 2 bases short and J 3 bases short, with 11 bases between. The CDR3 bases are TGTGCCAGCAGCTTACAGGGGAGTAACTACGAGCAGTACTTC. Protein: CASSLQGSNYEQYF.

This clonotype has only a few counts. V gene TRBV2 combines with J gene TRBJ1-2; maybe TRBD1 (6 bases). Germline V lookup: CDR1 SNHLY, CDR2 FYNNEI. V was clipped by 0 bases and J by 5 bases, with 10 bases between them. This CDR3 contains 14 residues. The CDR3 DNA sequence: TGTGCCAGCAGTGAAGCTGGGGGGCGGTATGGCTACACCTTC. Its translation: CASSEAGGRYGYTF.

This clonotype has more than one count but fewer than ten. The gene calls are TRBV20-1 and TRBJ2-5; TRBD2 agrees at 12 bases. The CDR3 consists of 14 residues. Unmatched junction bases numbered 7, after V lost 6 bases and J lost 5 bases. Germline loops: CDR1 DFQATT, CDR2 SNEGSKA (reference sequence). Here the CDR3 DNA reads TGCAGTGCCTCCGGGACTAGCGGGTGGGAGACCCAGTACTTC. It specifies CSASGTSGWETQYF.

There are many counts of this clonotype. The chain uses TRBV3-1 and TRBJ2-1, with 7 bases that match TRBD2. Germline CDR1 is LGHDT and CDR2 is YNNKEL (reference sequence). The CDR3 length is 12 residues. The J segment lost 9 bases and the V segment lost 1 base, leaving 0 bases of the junction unmatched. The CDR3 spells CASSQVAGEQFF. Written as DNA, the CDR3 is TGTGCCAGCAGCCAAGTAGCGGGTGAGCAGTTCTTC.

This clonotype was recorded a few times. The chain uses TRBV12-5 and TRBJ2-1; possibly TRBD1 for D (6 bases). V gave up 6 bases and J gave up 9 bases, with 15 bases separating them. Germline V gene data show CDR1 as LGHNT and CDR2 as FRNRAP. The CDR3 is 13 amino acids. Here the CDR3 reads CASGGAAFAEQFF. The CDR3, as DNA: TGTGCTAGTGGGGGGGCTGCCTTCGCTGAGCAGTTCTTC.

The J gene is TRBJ2-1, the V gene TRBV10-3, with 7 nucleotides matching TRBD2. Trimming at V came to 2 bases and at J to 8 bases, leaving 3 bases not matched to a gene. The length of the CDR3 is 13 residues. Germline-derived CDR1 and CDR2 are ENHRY and SYGVKD. The CDR3 loop reads CAISEASGDEQFF. As DNA, the CDR3 is TGTGCCATCAGTGAGGCTAGCGGCGATGAGCAGTTCTTC.

This clonotype was recorded many times. CDR3 DNA sequence: TGCGCCAGCAGTGTGGACTCCCAATACGAGCAGTACTTC. It specifies CASSVDSQYEQYF. V and J are TRBV5-1 and TRBJ2-7; perhaps TRBD2 as D (5 bases). The germline gives CDR1 SGHRS, CDR2 YFSETQ. Trimming removed 5 bases from V and 4 bases from J, with 13 bases in between. The CDR3 is made up of 13 amino acids.

This clonotype appeared a few times. V gene TRBV7-6 combines with J gene TRBJ1-1; D possibly corresponds to TRBD1 (6 bases). Germline V gene lookup returns CDR1 SGHVS and CDR2 FNYEAQ. The CDR3 contains 13 residues. Trimming stripped 8 bases from V and 6 bases from J, with 16 bases between. This CDR3 reads CASRSGQFSEAFF. The DNA for the CDR3 is TGTGCCAGCCGATCCGGACAGTTCTCTGAAGCTTTCTTT.